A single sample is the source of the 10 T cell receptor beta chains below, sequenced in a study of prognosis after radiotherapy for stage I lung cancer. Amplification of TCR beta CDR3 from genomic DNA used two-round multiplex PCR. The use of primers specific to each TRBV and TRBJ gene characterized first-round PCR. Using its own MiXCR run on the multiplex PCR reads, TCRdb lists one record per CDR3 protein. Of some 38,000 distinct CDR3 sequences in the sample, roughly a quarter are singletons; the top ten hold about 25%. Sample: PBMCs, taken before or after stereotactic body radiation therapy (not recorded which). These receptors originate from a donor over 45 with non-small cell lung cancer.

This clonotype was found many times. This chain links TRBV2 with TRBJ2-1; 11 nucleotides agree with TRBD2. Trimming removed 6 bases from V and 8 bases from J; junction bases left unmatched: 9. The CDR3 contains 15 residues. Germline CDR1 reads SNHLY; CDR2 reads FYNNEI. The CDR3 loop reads CASSPTSGRRDEQFF. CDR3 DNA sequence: TGTGCCAGCAGCCCCACTAGCGGGAGAAGGGATGAGCAGTTCTTC.

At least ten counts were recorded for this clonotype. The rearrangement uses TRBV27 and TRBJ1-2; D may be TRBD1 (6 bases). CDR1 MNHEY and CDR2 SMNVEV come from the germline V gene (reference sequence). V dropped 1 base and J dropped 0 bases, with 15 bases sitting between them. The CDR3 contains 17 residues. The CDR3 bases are TGTGCCAGCAGTTTATGGGCACAGGGTCCAGCTAACTATGGCTACACCTTC. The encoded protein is CASSLWAQGPANYGYTF.

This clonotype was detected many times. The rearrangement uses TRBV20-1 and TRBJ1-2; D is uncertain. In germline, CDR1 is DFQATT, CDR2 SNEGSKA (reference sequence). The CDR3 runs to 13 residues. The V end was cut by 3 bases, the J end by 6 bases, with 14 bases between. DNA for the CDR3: TGCAGTGCTAGTTTACCCTCCAACGATGGCTACACCTTC. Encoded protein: CSASLPSNDGYTF.

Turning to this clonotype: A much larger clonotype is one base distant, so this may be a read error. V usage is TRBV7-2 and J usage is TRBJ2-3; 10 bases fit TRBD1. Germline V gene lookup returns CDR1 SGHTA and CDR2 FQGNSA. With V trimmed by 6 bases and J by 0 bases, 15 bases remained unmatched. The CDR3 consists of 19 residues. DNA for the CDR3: TGTGCCAGCAGATTAAAAGACAGGGGGCTGGAAGATAGCACAGATACGCAGTATTTT. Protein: CASRLKDRGLEDSTDTQYF.

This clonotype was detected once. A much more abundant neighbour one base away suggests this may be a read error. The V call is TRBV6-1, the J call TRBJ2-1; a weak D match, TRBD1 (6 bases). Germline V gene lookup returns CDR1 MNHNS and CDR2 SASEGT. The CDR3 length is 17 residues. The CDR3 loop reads CAPQGSHRASSYNGQFF. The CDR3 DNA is TGTGCCCCCCAGGGGTCGCACCGGGCGAGCTCCTACAATGGGCAGTTCTTC.

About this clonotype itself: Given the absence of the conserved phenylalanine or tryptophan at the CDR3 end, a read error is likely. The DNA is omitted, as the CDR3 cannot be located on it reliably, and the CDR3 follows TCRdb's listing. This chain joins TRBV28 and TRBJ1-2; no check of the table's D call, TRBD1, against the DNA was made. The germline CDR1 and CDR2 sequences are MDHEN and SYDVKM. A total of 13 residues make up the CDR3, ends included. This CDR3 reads CASSFSPFYGYTL.

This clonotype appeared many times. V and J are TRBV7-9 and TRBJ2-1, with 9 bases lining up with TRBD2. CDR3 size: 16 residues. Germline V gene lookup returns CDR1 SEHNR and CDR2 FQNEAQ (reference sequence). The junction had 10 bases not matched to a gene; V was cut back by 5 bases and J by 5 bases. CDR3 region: CASSPLVGLANNEQFF. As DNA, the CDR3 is TGTGCCAGCAGCCCTCTTGTGGGACTAGCCAACAATGAGCAGTTCTTC.

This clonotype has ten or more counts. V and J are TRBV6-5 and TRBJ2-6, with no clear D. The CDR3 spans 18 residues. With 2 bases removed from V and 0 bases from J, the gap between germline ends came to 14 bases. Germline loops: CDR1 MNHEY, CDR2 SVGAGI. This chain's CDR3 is CASSYVFQVLSGANVLTF. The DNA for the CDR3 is TGTGCCAGCAGTTACGTTTTTCAGGTCCTCTCTGGGGCCAACGTCCTGACTTTC.

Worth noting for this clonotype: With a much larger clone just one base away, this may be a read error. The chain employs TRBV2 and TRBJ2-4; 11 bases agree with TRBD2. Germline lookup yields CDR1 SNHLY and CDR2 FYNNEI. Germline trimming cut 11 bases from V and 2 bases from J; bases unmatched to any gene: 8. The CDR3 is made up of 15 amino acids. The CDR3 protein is CAFMLAGGPKNIQYF. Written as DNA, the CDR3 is TGTGCCTTTATGCTAGCGGGGGGTCCCAAAAACATTCAGTACTTC.

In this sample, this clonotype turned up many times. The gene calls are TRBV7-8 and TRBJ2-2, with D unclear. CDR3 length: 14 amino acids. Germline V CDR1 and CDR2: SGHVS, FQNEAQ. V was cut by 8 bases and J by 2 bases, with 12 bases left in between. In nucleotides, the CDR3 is TGTGCCAGCTCCCCGGACGCCAACACCGGGGAGCTGTTTTTT. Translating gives CASSPDANTGELFF.